Below, 13 T cell receptor beta chains from the same sample are listed, as sequenced in a study of blood T cell repertoires in COVID-19. The table came from immunoSEQ multiplex PCR; TCRdb's copy has only in-frame clones and leaves some out. The data hold 95,000 or so clones, with approximately 80% observed a single time. The specimen was peripheral blood. These receptors all stem from a man older than 75 with COVID-19, enrolled during active disease.

This CDR3 is CASSPTGSPNQPQHF. The CDR3 DNA sequence: TGTGCCAGCTCACCGACAGGCTCCCCCAATCAGCCCCAGCATTTT. The chain links TRBV18 to TRBJ1-5, with a weak D call TRBD1 (6 bases). The germline CDR1 and CDR2 sequences are KGHSH and LQKENI. The CDR3 has 15 amino acids. Trimming removed 3 bases from V and 3 bases from J, with 12 bases in between.

V is TRBV19 and J is TRBJ1-1, with D hard to call. With 3 bases removed from V and 1 base from J, the gap between germline ends came to 6 bases. Germline-derived CDR1 and CDR2 are LNHDA and SQIVND (reference sequence). This CDR3 region has 13 residues. The chain's CDR3 is CASSISRNTEAFF. In DNA, the CDR3 is TGTGCCAGTAGTATTAGTAGGAACACTGAAGCTTTCTTT. Combining the CDR3 with reference TRBV19 and TRBJ1-1 gives the whole variable domain DGGITQSPKYLFRKEGQNVTLSCEQNLNHDAMYWYRQDPGQGLRLIYYSQIVNDFQKGDIAEGYSVSREKKESFPLTVTSAQKNPTAFYLCASSISRNTEAFFGQGTRLTVV.

The rearrangement links TRBV5-4 to TRBJ2-3, with TRBD2 matching 8 bases. The J segment lost 2 bases and the V segment lost 1 base, leaving 3 bases of the junction unmatched. In germline, CDR1 is SGHNT, CDR2 YYREEE (reference sequence). There are 15 residues in the CDR3. Written as DNA, the CDR3 is TGTGCCAGCAGCTTGAAACTAGCGGACACAGATACGCAGTATTTT. Encoded protein: CASSLKLADTDTQYF.

V usage is TRBV5-8 and J usage is TRBJ1-5, with 8 bases that match TRBD1. The CDR3 spans 20 residues. Germline V gene sequence: CDR1 SGHTS, CDR2 YDEGEE. V was clipped by 3 bases and J by 0 bases; unmatched bases: 17. In DNA, the CDR3 is TGTGCCAGCAGCTCCCCACCGTGGACAGGGATGATTGATAGCAATCAGCCCCAGCATTTT. This codes for CASSSPPWTGMIDSNQPQHF.

The V gene is TRBV3-1 (or the pseudogene TRBV3-2), the J gene TRBJ2-1, with D perhaps matching TRBD1 (7 bases). V lost 3 bases, J lost 11 bases, and 11 bases lay in between. Germline CDR1 is LGHDT and CDR2 is YNNKEL (reference sequence). The CDR3 sequence is 12 residues long. CDR3 in DNA: TGTGCCAGCAGCCATTCAGGGGGGCAGCAGTTCTTC. It yields the protein CASSHSGGQQFF.

The V gene is TRBV2, the J gene TRBJ2-1, with D maybe TRBD1 (6 bases). The CDR3 has 13 residues. CDR1 SNHLY and CDR2 FYNNEI come from the germline V gene. V lost 6 bases and J lost 7, with 13 bases in between. CDR3 in DNA: TGTGCCAGCAGACGTTCCCAGGGGAATGAGCAGTTCTTC. Protein product: CASRRSQGNEQFF.

The chain is built from TRBV11-2 and TRBJ1-1; D is uncertain. The CDR3 sequence is 14 residues long. CDR1 SGHAT and CDR2 FQNNGV come from the germline V gene. V was clipped by 0 bases and J by 1 base, with 6 bases between them. The DNA for the CDR3 is TGTGCCAGCAGCTTAGATCGGAGGAACACTGAAGCTTTCTTT. This sequence encodes CASSLDRRNTEAFF.

The chain couples TRBV7-2 to TRBJ1-2; 8 bases map to TRBD1. The junction had 2 bases not matched to a gene; V was cut back by 0 bases and J by 8 bases. Germline lookup yields CDR1 SGHTA and CDR2 FQGNSA. The length of the CDR3 is 13 residues. For the CDR3, the DNA is TGTGCCAGCAGCTTAGCCCCAGGGGGCGGCTACACCTTC. This codes for CASSLAPGGGYTF. Full variable domain (remainder filled in from reference TRBV7-2 and TRBJ1-2): GAGVSQSPSNKVTEKGKDVELRCDPISGHTALYWYRQSLGQGLEFLIYFQGNSAPDKSGLPSDRFSAERTGGSVSTLTIQRTQQEDSAVYLCASSLAPGGGYTFGSGTRLTVV.

This clone was observed a few times. The chain recombines TRBV10-1 with TRBJ2-1, with D possibly matching TRBD2 (5 bases). CDR3 length: 15 residues. Trimming stripped 0 bases from V and 7 bases from J, with 13 bases between. Germline CDR1 reads WNHNN; CDR2 reads SYGVQD (reference sequence). Written as DNA, the CDR3 is TGCGCCAGCAGTGAGTCTCCGAGGGTTGCAAATGAGCAGTTCTTC. It translates to CASSESPRVANEQFF.

This clone was picked up a small number of times. V is TRBV18 and J is TRBJ1-1; 9 nucleotides match TRBD1. The CDR3 totals 17 residues. From germline, CDR1 is KGHSH and CDR2 LQKENI. The V and J ends lost 5 bases and 11 bases, in that order; junction bases with no gene match: 21. CDR3 sequence: CASSLQRPGQGSSQAFF. DNA for the CDR3: TGTGCCAGCTCATTACAAAGACCGGGACAGGGTAGCTCGCAGGCTTTCTTT.

This clone was recorded many times. V gene TRBV7-2 combines with J gene TRBJ1-3; TRBD1 might be the D (5 bases). V was clipped by 2 bases and J by 1 base, with 9 bases between them. The CDR3 length is 15 residues. CDR1 and CDR2 from the germline V gene are SGHTA and FQGNSA. In nucleotides, the CDR3 is TGTGCCAGCAGCTTAAACGGGGGATCTGGAAACACCATATATTTT. Protein: CASSLNGGSGNTIYF.

This chain joins TRBV15 and TRBJ1-2; TRBD1 might be the D (6 bases). The germline V gene encodes CDR1 LNHNV and CDR2 YYDKDF (reference sequence). The CDR3 length is 15 residues. V lost 4 bases, J lost 7 bases, and 19 bases lay in between. The chain's CDR3 is CATSTGQLTSFGYTF. CDR3 nucleotide sequence: TGTGCCACCAGCACAGGACAGCTAACTTCCTTTGGCTACACCTTC.

This rearrangement joins TRBV4-1 to TRBJ2-1; no clear D gene. V lost 1 base and J 6 bases, leaving 10 bases between the germline ends. The CDR3 is 14 amino acids. Germline loops: CDR1 MGHRA, CDR2 YSYEKL. CDR3 nucleotide sequence: TGCGCCAGCAGCCAAGGGGTTGGAGCCAATGAGCAGTTCTTC. It codes for CASSQGVGANEQFF.